A selection of T cell receptor beta chains follows, all from one sample in a study of shared clonotypes between healthy human individuals. TCRdb's table, derived via immunoSEQ multiplex PCR, lists solely in-frame clones and lacks some. The sample lists about 2.3 million clones, approximately 95% occurring once. The sample taken for sequencing was naive CD4+ T cells from PBMCs. The receptors here all came from a man between 18 and 29 years old in good health. Some clones in this sample may be carry-over from other donors' samples. Both conserved end residues are part of each CDR3. A D gene is named only where the DNA matches it firmly. Only some rows state a clone size, as once, few, many or a class for expanded clones.

>-|-|TRBJ2-7|TRBV28
CAGQRGGSYEQYF
TGTGCCGGTCAAAGGGGGGGGAGCTACGAGCAGTACTTC
>-|-|TRBJ2-3|TRBV4-2
CASSQEGAAPDTQYF
TGTGCCAGCAGCCAAGAGGGAGCGGCGCCCGATACGCAGTATTTT
>-|TRBD1|TRBJ2-5|TRBV28
CASSLIRGTGPSRGETQYF
TGTGCCAGCAGTTTAATTCGGGGGACAGGGCCCTCCCGGGGAGAGACCCAGTACTTC
>-|-|TRBJ2-7|TRBV5-1
CASSLEGPSYEQYF
TGCGCCAGCAGCTTGGAGGGCCCCTCCTACGAGCAGTACTTC
>-|-|TRBJ2-3|TRBV27
CASSLLDTDTQYF
TGTGCCAGCAGCCTTTTAGACACAGATACGCAGTATTTT
>once|-|TRBJ1-2|TRBV18
CASSLRDLYYGYTF
TGTGCCAGCTCACTACGAGATCTCTACTATGGCTACACCTTC
>-|TRBD1|TRBJ1-2|TRBV29-1
CSVEGLTGGANYGYTF
TGCAGCGTTGAAGGTTTGACAGGGGGTGCCAACTATGGCTACACCTTC
>-|TRBD2|TRBJ2-3|TRBV7-9
CASSAERGITDTQYF
TGTGCCAGCAGCGCGGAGCGGGGCATCACAGATACGCAGTATTTT
>-|TRBD1|TRBJ2-5|TRBV4-2
CASSQEQGVETQYF
TGTGCCAGCAGCCAAGAACAGGGGGTAGAGACCCAGTACTTC
>once|-|TRBJ2-3|TRBV7-2
CASSLLSLLVTDTQYF
TGTGCCAGCAGCTTACTGAGTCTGCTGGTCACAGATACGCAGTATTTT
>-|TRBD1|TRBJ1-3|TRBV6-6
CASSYLGQGSGNTIYF
TGTGCCAGCAGTTACCTGGGACAGGGGTCTGGAAACACCATATATTTT
>-|-|TRBJ2-7|TRBV27
CASSSFYEQYF
TGTGCCAGCAGTTCATTCTACGAGCAGTACTTC
>-|TRBD1|TRBJ2-1|TRBV7-2
CASSPGQRYNEQFF
TGTGCCAGCAGCCCGGGACAGAGATACAATGAGCAGTTCTTC
>-|-|TRBJ2-5|TRBV5-1
CASSPGVEETQYF
TGCGCCAGCAGCCCGGGAGTTGAAGAGACCCAGTACTTC
>-|-|TRBJ1-1|TRBV19
CASSITRATANTEAFF
TGTGCCAGTAGTATTACAAGGGCGACAGCAAACACTGAAGCTTTCTTT
>few|-|TRBJ1-1|TRBV4-1
CASSQGEGWVTEAFF
TGCGCCAGCAGCCAAGGAGAAGGGTGGGTCACTGAAGCTTTCTTT
>-|TRBD1|TRBJ1-2|TRBV5-4
CASSKGTVENYGYTF
TGTGCCAGCAGCAAAGGGACAGTGGAAAACTATGGCTACACCTTC
>few|-|TRBJ1-1|TRBV28
CASSGVRGNTEAFF
TGTGCCAGCAGTGGAGTACGGGGAAACACTGAAGCTTTCTTT
>-|-|TRBJ2-1|TRBV27
CASSAGGTPAYNEQFF
TGTGCCAGCAGCGCCGGGGGTACTCCCGCCTACAATGAGCAGTTCTTC
>-|-|TRBJ2-1|TRBV5-6
CASSSLEQSSYNEQFF
TGTGCCAGCAGCAGCCTGGAACAGAGCTCCTACAATGAGCAGTTCTTC
>-|TRBD2|TRBJ2-3|TRBV7-2
CASSLVAGVPSGHTQYF
TGTGCCAGCAGCTTAGTAGCGGGAGTCCCCTCGGGGCATACGCAGTATTTT
>once|-|TRBJ1-5|TRBV5-1
CASSLAGNNQPQHF
TGCGCCAGCAGCTTGGCCGGGAACAATCAGCCCCAGCATTTT
>-|TRBD1|TRBJ1-1|TRBV9
CASSVTTLLQGAVEAFF
TGTGCCAGCAGCGTAACCACCCTTTTACAGGGGGCGGTTGAAGCTTTCTTT
>-|TRBD2|TRBJ2-7|TRBV7-9
CASSFAGVGYEQYF
TGTGCCAGCAGCTTCGCGGGAGTAGGATACGAGCAGTACTTC
>-|-|TRBJ2-1|TRBV15
CATSRAGADEQFF
TGTGCCACCAGCAGAGCAGGGGCGGATGAGCAGTTCTTC
>-|-|TRBJ2-7|TRBV27
CASSLRFWGYEQYF
TGTGCCAGCAGTTTAAGATTTTGGGGCTACGAGCAGTACTTC
>few|-|TRBJ2-2|TRBV18
CASSPPLGELFF
TGTGCCAGCTCACCACCGCTCGGGGAGCTGTTTTTT
>-|-|TRBJ1-2|TRBV29-1
CSVAAGQHYGYTF
TGCAGCGTTGCGGCAGGGCAACACTATGGCTACACCTTC
>-|-|TRBJ1-2|TRBV7-2
CASSLAGGKGGYTF
TGTGCCAGCAGCTTAGCGGGGGGAAAAGGCGGCTACACCTTC
>once|-|TRBJ2-7|TRBV27
CASSLVRLRAFYEQYF
TGTGCCAGCAGTTTAGTTCGGCTGCGGGCCTTTTACGAGCAGTACTTC
>-|-|TRBJ2-7|TRBV9
CASSHSEKLSYEQYF
TGTGCCAGCAGCCATAGCGAGAAACTCTCCTACGAGCAGTACTTC
>-|TRBD2|TRBJ2-1|TRBV18
CASSPILAGGPDEQFF
TGTGCCAGCTCACCAATTCTAGCGGGAGGGCCCGATGAGCAGTTCTTC
>-|TRBD2|TRBJ2-5|TRBV9
CASSPATTSPQETQYF
TGTGCCAGCAGCCCCGCTACGACTAGCCCCCAAGAGACCCAGTACTTC
>few|-|TRBJ1-1|TRBV28
CASSASNTEAFF
TGTGCCAGCAGTGCCTCGAACACTGAAGCTTTCTTT
>-|-|TRBJ2-2|TRBV2
CASSEAGGSGELFF
TGTGCCAGCAGTGAAGCGGGGGGTTCCGGGGAGCTGTTTTTT
>-|TRBD1|TRBJ1-4|TRBV5-6
CASSYDRGTNEKLFF
TGTGCCAGCAGCTACGACAGGGGTACTAATGAAAAACTGTTTTTT
>-|-|TRBJ1-1|TRBV18
CASTPVSQSARRTEAFF
TGTGCCAGTACACCGGTTTCACAATCAGCGCGGCGGACTGAAGCTTTCTTT
>once|-|TRBJ2-1|TRBV11-3
CASSLTVYNEQFF
TGTGCCAGCAGCCTGACGGTATACAATGAGCAGTTCTTC
>-|TRBD1|TRBJ2-7|TRBV5-1
CASSVGTGDEQYF
TGCGCCAGCAGCGTCGGGACAGGCGACGAGCAGTACTTC
>-|TRBD1|TRBJ2-3|TRBV19
CATSDRGTDTQYF
TGTGCCACCTCGGACAGGGGCACAGATACGCAGTATTTT
>-|-|TRBJ1-5|TRBV28
CASSLWGGSTHSNQPQHF
TGTGCCAGCAGTTTATGGGGGGGCAGCACCCATAGCAATCAGCCCCAGCATTTT
>-|TRBD1|TRBJ2-3|TRBV7-9
CASSLGDRVTDTQYF
TGTGCCAGCAGCTTAGGAGACAGGGTTACAGATACGCAGTATTTT